Presented here are 4 T cell receptor beta chains from one specimen sequenced in a study of CD8 T cells in ankylosing spondylitis. TCRdb passed the 5' RACE reads through MiXCR, listing each CDR3 protein once. The table includes about 250,000 distinct CDR3 sequences, over 30% detected once. Sequencing used blood, either unsorted or a sorted T cell fraction (not recorded which). The receptors here all came from a male donor with ankylosing spondylitis or in good health (not recorded which).

Only a few counts were recorded for this clonotype. This rearrangement joins TRBV12-3 or TRBV12-4 to TRBJ1-2; 7 bases match TRBD1. This CDR3 is built from 15 residues. V lost 5 bases to trimming and J lost 4 bases; unmatched junction nucleotides: 10. The DNA of the CDR3 is TGTGCCAGCAGTCAAGGACAGGCGTTATCCTATGGCTACACCTTC. Translating gives CASSQGQALSYGYTF.

The table lists this clonotype with a few counts. The chain links TRBV20-1 to TRBJ1-2; possibly TRBD1 for D (6 bases). Trimming stripped 3 bases from V and 0 bases from J, with 14 bases between. The CDR3 loop spans 15 amino acids. Germline assignment: CDR1 DFQATT and CDR2 SNEGSKA (reference sequence). The CDR3 protein is CSASPLRGANYGYTF. DNA of the CDR3: TGCAGTGCTAGCCCTCTCAGGGGAGCTAACTATGGCTACACCTTC.

The table lists this clonotype with a count of one. The rearrangement uses TRBV28 and TRBJ2-7; D is perhaps TRBD1 or TRBD2 (6 bases each). V lost 2 bases and J lost 5, with 16 bases in between. The CDR3 totals 15 residues. The germline CDR1 and CDR2 sequences are MDHEN and SYDVKM. This chain's CDR3 is CASSLGGGLENEQYF. The CDR3 DNA follows: TGTGCCAGCAGTTTAGGTGGGGGGCTGGAGAACGAGCAGTACTTC.

This clonotype was picked up a small number of times. V usage is TRBV4-2 and J usage is TRBJ2-7, with D perhaps matching TRBD1 (6 bases). The CDR3 consists of 14 residues. The V gene lost 4 bases and the J gene lost 7 bases, with 17 bases spanning the gap. Germline values: CDR1 LGHNA, CDR2 YNFKEQ. The CDR3 here is CASSRYLQGREQYF. The CDR3 region has the DNA TGTGCCAGCAGCCGCTATCTACAGGGTAGGGAGCAGTACTTC.